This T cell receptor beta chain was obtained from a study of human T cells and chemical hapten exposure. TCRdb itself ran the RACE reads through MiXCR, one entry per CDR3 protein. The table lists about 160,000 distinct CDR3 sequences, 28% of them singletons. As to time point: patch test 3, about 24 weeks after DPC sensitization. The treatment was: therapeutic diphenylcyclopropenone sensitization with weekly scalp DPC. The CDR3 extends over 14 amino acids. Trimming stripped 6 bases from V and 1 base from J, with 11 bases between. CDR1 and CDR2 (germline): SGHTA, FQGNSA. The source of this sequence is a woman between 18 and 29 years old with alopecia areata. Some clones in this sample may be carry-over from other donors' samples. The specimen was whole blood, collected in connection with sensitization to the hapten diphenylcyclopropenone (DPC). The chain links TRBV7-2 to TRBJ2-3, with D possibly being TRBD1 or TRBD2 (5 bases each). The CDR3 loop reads CASRPGTGTDTQYF. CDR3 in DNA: TGTGCCAGCAGGCCCGGGACGGGCACAGATACGCAGTATTTT.